This passage covers 13 T cell receptor beta chains from one sample sequenced in a study. The TRBV12-4/TRBJ1-2 clonotypes were amplified using barcode primers with ligated adaptors. Via MiXCR, TCRdb re-called the multiplex PCR reads, giving one row per CDR3 protein. The data contain approximately 1,300 distinct CDR3 sequences, around 20% of them seen just once; the ten biggest clones take up about 17%. The material sequenced was naive CD4+ T cells sorted from blood. Specified subset: naive CD4+ T cells, CD4+CD45RA+CD25-. Every receptor here comes from a female donor with breast cancer.

By sample share, this clonotype is large. The chain links TRBV12-3 or TRBV12-4 to TRBJ1-2; D ambiguous. The CDR3 covers 13 residues. V dropped 2 bases and J dropped 1 base, with 5 bases sitting between them. As DNA, the CDR3 is TGTGCCAGCAGTTTATTTAGTAACTATGGCTACACCTTC. It yields the protein CASSLFSNYGYTF.

The chain joins TRBV12-3 or TRBV12-4 to TRBJ1-2; 7 nucleotides align to TRBD1. This CDR3 comprises 12 residues. Trimming at V came to 6 bases and at J to 8 bases, leaving 6 bases not matched to a gene. CDR3 loop: CASSLTGRGYTF. The CDR3 region has the DNA TGTGCCAGCAGCCTGACAGGGCGAGGCTACACCTTC.

By sample share, this clonotype is large. V is TRBV12-3 or TRBV12-4 and J is TRBJ1-2; no clear D gene. V lost 0 bases and J lost 2, with 7 bases in between. The CDR3 contains 14 residues. CDR3 nucleotides: TGTGCCAGCAGTTTAGCACTTACCAACTATGGCTACACCTTC. Translated: CASSLALTNYGYTF.

A remark on this clonotype: This clone may be a read error of a much larger clone one base away. The chain uses TRBV12-3 or TRBV12-4 and TRBJ1-2; tentative D call: TRBD1 (6 bases). The CDR3 totals 16 residues. The CDR3 DNA is TGTGCCAGCAGTTTAGCGTCGGCAGGGGTGTTCTATGGCTACATCTTC. Translating gives CASSLASAGVFYGYIF.

Judged by abundance, this clonotype is medium-sized (0.01 to 0.1%). The rearrangement joins TRBV12-3 or TRBV12-4 to TRBJ1-2, with no clear D. Trimming cost V 6 bases and J 8 bases, with 10 bases left between them. This CDR3 comprises 11 residues. The CDR3 DNA reads as TGTGCCAGCAGACAGACGAGGGGCTACACCTTC. This gives the protein CASRQTRGYTF.

Relative to its sample, this clonotype is medium-sized. The chain carries TRBV12-3 or TRBV12-4 and TRBJ1-2, with unresolved D. Trimming removed 4 bases at V and 6 bases at J, with 9 bases between. The CDR3 extends over 12 amino acids. CDR3 DNA: TGTGCCAGCAGTTCGAACTTTAATGGCTACACCTTC. Amino acid sequence: CASSSNFNGYTF.

By share, this clonotype counts as medium-sized. A read error is possible here, since a much larger clone lies one base away. This chain connects TRBV12-3 or TRBV12-4 to TRBJ1-2; TRBD1 agrees at 9 bases. V was clipped by 5 bases and J by 4 bases; unmatched bases: 2. This CDR3 has 13 amino acids. The CDR3 reads CASSRDRVYGYTF. The CDR3 DNA reads TGTGCCAGCAGTCGGGACAGGGTCTATGGCTACACCTTC.

In the case of this clonotype: At one boundary the junction diverges from the germline segment, which might be a read error. The genes are TRBV12-3 or TRBV12-4 and TRBJ1-2, with D perhaps TRBD1 (6 bases). The CDR3 has 13 amino acids. CDR3 coding DNA: TGTGCCAGCGGTTTCAGACAGGATCGCGGCCACACCTTC. Its translation: CASGFRQDRGHTF.

The CDR3 region has the DNA TGTGCCGTCGGCTTTCTCTATGGCTACACCTTC. Translation: CAVGFLYGYTF. V is TRBV12-3 or TRBV12-4 and J is TRBJ1-2, with no clear D. The CDR3 length is 11 residues. Trimming took 11 bases from V and 4 from J, leaving 11 bases between them.

The rearrangement joins TRBV12-3 or TRBV12-4 to TRBJ1-2; the D gene is possibly TRBD1 (5 bases). CDR3 size: 11 residues. CDR3 sequence reads: CTGTQGYGYTF. DNA of the CDR3: TGTACCGGCACGCAGGGATATGGCTACACCTTC.

Relative to its sample, this clonotype is medium-sized. The rearrangement joins TRBV12-3 or TRBV12-4 to TRBJ1-2, with a possible D match to TRBD1 (5 bases). Trimming took 5 bases from V and 4 from J, leaving 14 bases between them. This CDR3 has 14 amino acids. Here the CDR3 reads CASSDRGDFYGYTF. CDR3 DNA: TGTGCCAGCAGTGACCGCGGGGACTTCTATGGCTACACCTTC.

A remark on this clonotype: At one end, the junction sequence differs from germline, possibly due to a read error. V and J are TRBV12-3 or TRBV12-4 and TRBJ1-2, with D possibly matching TRBD1 (6 bases). The CDR3 length is 12 residues. CDR3 nucleotide sequence: TGTGCCAGCGGTTACAGGGCGGATGGTTACACCTTC. Translation gives CASGYRADGYTF.

This clonotype is labeled medium-sized (0.01 to 0.1%). J is TRBJ1-2 and V is TRBV12-3 or TRBV12-4; D is unclear. The CDR3 spans 12 residues. Trimming removed 6 bases at V and 4 bases at J, with 9 bases between. This CDR3 reads CASSGERYGYTF. The CDR3 DNA sequence: TGTGCCAGCAGCGGGGAGCGCTATGGCTACACCTTC.